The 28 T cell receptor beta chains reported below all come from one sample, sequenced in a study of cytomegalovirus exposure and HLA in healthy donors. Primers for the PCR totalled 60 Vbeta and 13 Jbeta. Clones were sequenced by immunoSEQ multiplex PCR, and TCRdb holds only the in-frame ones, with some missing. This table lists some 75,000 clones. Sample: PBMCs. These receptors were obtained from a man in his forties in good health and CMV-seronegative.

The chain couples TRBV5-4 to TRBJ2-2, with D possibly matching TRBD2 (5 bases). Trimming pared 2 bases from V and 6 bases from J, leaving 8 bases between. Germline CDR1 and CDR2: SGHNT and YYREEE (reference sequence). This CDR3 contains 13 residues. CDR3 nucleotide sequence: TGTGCCAGCAGCTTTGAGGAGGCCGGGGAGCTGTTTTTT. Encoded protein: CASSFEEAGELFF.

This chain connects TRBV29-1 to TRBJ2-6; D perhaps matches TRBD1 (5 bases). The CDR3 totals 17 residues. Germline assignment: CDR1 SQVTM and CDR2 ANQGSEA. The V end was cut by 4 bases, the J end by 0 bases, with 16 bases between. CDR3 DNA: TGCAGCGTTGCGGCAGGGCGAGTCCTCTCTGGGGCCAACGTCCTGACTTTC. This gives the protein CSVAAGRVLSGANVLTF.

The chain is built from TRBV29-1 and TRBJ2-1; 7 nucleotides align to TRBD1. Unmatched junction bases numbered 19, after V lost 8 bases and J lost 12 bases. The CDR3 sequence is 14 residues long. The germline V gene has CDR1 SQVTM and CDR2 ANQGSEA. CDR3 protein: CSTTRDSFTLGQFF. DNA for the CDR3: TGCAGCACAACAAGGGACAGCTTTACGTTAGGGCAGTTCTTC.

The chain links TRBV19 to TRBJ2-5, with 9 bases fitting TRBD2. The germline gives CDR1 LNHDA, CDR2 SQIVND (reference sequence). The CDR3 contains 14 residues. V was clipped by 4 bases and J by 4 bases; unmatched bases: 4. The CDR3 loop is CASSTPGLAETQYF. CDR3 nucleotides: TGTGCCAGTAGTACACCGGGACTAGCAGAGACCCAGTACTTC.

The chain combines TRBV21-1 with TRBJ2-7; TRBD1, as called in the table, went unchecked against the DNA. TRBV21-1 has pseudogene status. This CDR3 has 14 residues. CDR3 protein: CASRAQGIQYEQYF. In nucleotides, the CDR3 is TGTGCCAGCAGAGCGCAGGGAATTCAATACGAGCAGTACTTC.

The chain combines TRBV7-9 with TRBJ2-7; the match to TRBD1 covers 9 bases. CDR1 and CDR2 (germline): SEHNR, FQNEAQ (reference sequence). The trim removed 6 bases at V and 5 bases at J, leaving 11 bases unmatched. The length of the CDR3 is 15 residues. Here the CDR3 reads CASRKYGTGNDEQYF. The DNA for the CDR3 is TGTGCCAGCAGGAAATACGGGACAGGGAACGACGAGCAGTACTTC.

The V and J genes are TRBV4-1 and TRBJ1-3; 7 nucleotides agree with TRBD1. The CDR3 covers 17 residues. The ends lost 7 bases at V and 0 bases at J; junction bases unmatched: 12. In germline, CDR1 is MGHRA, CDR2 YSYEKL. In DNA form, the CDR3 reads TGCGCCAGCATTGGGCCTCGACAGGGCGTCTCTGGAAACACCATATATTTT. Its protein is CASIGPRQGVSGNTIYF.

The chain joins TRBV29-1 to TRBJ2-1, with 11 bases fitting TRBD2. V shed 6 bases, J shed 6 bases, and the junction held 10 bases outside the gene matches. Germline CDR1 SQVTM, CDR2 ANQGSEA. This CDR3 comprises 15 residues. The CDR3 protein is CSVPNTSGGRNEQFF. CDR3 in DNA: TGCAGCGTCCCCAATACTAGCGGGGGACGCAATGAGCAGTTCTTC.

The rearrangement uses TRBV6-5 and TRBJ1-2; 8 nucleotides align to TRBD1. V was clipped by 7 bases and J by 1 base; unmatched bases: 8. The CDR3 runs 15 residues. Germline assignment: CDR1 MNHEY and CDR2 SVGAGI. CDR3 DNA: TGTGCCAGCAAAACCGGGACAGGATATAACTATGGCTACACCTTC. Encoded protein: CASKTGTGYNYGYTF.

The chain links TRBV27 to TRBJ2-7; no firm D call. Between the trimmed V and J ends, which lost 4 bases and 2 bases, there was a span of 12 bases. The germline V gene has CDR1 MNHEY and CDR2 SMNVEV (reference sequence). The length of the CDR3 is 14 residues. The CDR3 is CASSYMAGAYEQYF. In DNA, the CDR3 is TGTGCCAGCAGTTATATGGCCGGAGCCTACGAGCAGTACTTC.

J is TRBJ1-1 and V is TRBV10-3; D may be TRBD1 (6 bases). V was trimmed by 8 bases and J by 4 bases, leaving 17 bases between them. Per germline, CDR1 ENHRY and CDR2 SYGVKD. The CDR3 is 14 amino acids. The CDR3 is CAIGADRGSTEAFF. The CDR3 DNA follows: TGTGCCATCGGTGCGGACAGAGGATCCACTGAAGCTTTCTTT.

CDR3: CASGLTSGGRTEAFF. DNA of the CDR3: TGTGCTAGTGGTTTGACCTCGGGGGGGAGAACTGAAGCTTTCTTT. The chain links TRBV12-5 to TRBJ1-1; D is possibly TRBD1 (5 bases). Germline CDR1 is LGHNT and CDR2 is FRNRAP. CDR3 length: 15 residues. Trimming took off 2 bases at V and 5 bases at J, with 15 bases between the two ends.

The CDR3 sequence is CASRRGGLGQPQHF. The CDR3 DNA reads as TGTGCCAGTCGCAGAGGAGGGCTTGGTCAGCCCCAGCATTTT. The V and J genes are TRBV7-8 and TRBJ1-5, with D unclear. V was cut by 9 bases and J by 6 bases, with 18 bases left in between. The CDR3 is 14 residues long. The germline V gene encodes CDR1 SGHVS and CDR2 FQNEAQ.

This CDR3 reads CASSQPGDTDTQYF. The CDR3 DNA reads TGTGCCAGCAGCCAACCGGGAGATACAGATACGCAGTATTTT. This chain uses TRBV4-2 with TRBJ2-3, with D maybe TRBD2 (6 bases). This CDR3 is 14 amino acids long. The V end was cut by 2 bases, the J end by 3 bases, with 9 bases between. The germline V gene has CDR1 LGHNA and CDR2 YNFKEQ.

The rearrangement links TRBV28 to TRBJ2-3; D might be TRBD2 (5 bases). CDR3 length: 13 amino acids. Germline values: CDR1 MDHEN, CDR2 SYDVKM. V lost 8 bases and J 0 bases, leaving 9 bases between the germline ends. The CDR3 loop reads CASGSPSTDTQYF. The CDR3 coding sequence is TGTGCCAGCGGGAGTCCAAGCACAGATACGCAGTATTTT.

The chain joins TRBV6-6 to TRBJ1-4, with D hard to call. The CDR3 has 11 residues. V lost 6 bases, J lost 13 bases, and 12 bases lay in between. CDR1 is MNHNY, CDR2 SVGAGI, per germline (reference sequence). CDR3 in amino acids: CASSLASGLFF. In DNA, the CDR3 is TGTGCCAGCAGCTTGGCCTCGGGACTGTTTTTT.

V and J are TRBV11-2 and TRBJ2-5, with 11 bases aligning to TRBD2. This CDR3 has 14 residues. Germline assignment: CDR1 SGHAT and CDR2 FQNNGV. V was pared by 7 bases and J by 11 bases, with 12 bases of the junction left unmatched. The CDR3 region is CASKLLAGVLKQYF. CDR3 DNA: TGTGCCAGCAAGCTACTAGCGGGAGTTCTTAAGCAGTACTTC.

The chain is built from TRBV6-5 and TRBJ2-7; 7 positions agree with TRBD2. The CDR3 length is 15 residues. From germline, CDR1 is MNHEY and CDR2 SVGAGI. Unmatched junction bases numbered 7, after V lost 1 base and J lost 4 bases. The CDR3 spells CASSYWGGKKYEQYF. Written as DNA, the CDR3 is TGTGCCAGCAGTTACTGGGGAGGGAAGAAATACGAGCAGTACTTC.

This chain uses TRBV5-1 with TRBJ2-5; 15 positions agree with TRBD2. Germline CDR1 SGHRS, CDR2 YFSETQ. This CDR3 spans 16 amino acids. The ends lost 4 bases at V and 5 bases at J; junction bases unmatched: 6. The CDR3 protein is CASSRTSGRAGETQYF. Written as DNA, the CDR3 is TGCGCCAGCAGCCGGACTAGCGGGAGGGCCGGCGAGACCCAGTACTTC.

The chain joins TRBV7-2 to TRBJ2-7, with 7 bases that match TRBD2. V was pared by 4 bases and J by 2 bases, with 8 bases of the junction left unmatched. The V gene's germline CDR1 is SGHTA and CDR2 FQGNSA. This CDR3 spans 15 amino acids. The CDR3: CASSSNPGTTYEQYF. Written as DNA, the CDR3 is TGTGCCAGCAGCTCCAACCCCGGGACTACCTACGAGCAGTACTTC.

The CDR3 sequence: CASSPAGTVDGYTF. As DNA, the CDR3 is TGCGCCAGCAGCCCCGCTGGGACAGTGGATGGCTACACCTTC. The chain links TRBV5-1 to TRBJ1-2; 7 bases align to TRBD1. Trimming took 4 bases from V and 6 from J; bases not matched to a gene: 9. The germline V gene has CDR1 SGHRS and CDR2 YFSETQ. This CDR3 contains 14 residues.

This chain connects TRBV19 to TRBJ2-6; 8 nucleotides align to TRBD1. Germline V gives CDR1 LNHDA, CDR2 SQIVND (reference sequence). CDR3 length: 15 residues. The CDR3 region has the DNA TGTGCTTCCGGGACAGGAAGCTCTGGGGCCAACGTCCTGACTTTC. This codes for CASGTGSSGANVLTF.

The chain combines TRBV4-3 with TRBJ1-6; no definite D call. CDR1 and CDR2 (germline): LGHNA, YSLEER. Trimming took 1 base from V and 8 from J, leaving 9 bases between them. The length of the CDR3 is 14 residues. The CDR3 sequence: CASSQASFDSPLHF. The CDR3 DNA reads TGCGCCAGCAGCCAAGCCTCGTTTGATTCACCCCTCCACTTT.

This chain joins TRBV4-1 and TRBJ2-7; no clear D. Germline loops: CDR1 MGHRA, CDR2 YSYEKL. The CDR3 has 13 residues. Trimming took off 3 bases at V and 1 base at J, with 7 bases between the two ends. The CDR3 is CASSQTVSYEQYF. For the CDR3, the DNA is TGCGCCAGCAGCCAGACTGTGTCCTACGAGCAGTACTTC.

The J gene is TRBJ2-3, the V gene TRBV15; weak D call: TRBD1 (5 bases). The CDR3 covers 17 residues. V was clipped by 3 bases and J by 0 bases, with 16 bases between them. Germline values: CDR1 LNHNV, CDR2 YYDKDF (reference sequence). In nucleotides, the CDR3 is TGTGCCACCAGCAGGTTAGGGGCCCCATTTAGCACAGATACGCAGTATTTT. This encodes CATSRLGAPFSTDTQYF. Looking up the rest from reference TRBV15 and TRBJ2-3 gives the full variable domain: DAMVIQNPRYQVTQFGKPVTLSCSQTLNHNVMYWYQQKSSQAPKLLFHYYDKDFNNEADTPDNFQSRRPNTSFCFLDIRSPGLGDTAMYLCATSRLGAPFSTDTQYFGPGTRLTVL.

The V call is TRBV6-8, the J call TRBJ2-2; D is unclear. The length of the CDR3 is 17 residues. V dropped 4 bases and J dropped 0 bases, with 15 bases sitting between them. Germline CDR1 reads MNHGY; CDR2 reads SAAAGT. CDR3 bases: TGTGCCAGCAGTTTTATTGTAGATGCTACGAACACCGGGGAGCTGTTTTTT. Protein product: CASSFIVDATNTGELFF.

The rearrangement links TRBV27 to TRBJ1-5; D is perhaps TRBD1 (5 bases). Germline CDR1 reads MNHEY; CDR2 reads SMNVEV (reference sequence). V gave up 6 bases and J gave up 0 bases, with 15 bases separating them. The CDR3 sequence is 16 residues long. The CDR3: CASRVEGTYSNQPQHF. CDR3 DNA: TGTGCCAGCAGAGTGGAGGGGACGTATAGCAATCAGCCCCAGCATTTT.

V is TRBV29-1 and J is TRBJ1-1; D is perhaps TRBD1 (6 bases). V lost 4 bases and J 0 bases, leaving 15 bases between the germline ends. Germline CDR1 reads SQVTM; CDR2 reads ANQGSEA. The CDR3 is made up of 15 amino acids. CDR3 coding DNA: TGCAGCGTTGCGGGGGGCTGGGGTATGAACACTGAAGCTTTCTTT. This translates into CSVAGGWGMNTEAFF.